A selection of T cell receptor beta chains follows, all from one sample in a study of blood T cell repertoires in COVID-19. TCRdb's copy holds only in-frame clones and misses some; the assay was immunoSEQ multiplex PCR. The sample carries over 30,000 clones, around 93% recorded once. The sequenced sample consisted of peripheral blood. The receptor source for this set is a human donor in a cohort sampled during active COVID-19. CDR3s include the opening cysteine and the closing phenylalanine or tryptophan. Each record gives: CDR3 protein, D gene, clone size, V gene. A D gene is named only where the DNA matches it firmly. Size is omitted from some rows. Given values are once, few, many or a class for expanded clones.

CDR3aa: CASMGLAGADTQYF
d_gene: TRBD2
abundance: .
v_gene: TRBV19

CDR3aa: CASRPSRGGNTIYF
d_gene: TRBD1
abundance: .
v_gene: TRBV5-4

CDR3aa: CASSTQGGENTEAFF
d_gene: .
abundance: .
v_gene: TRBV19

CDR3aa: CSVGAGNTEAFF
d_gene: .
abundance: once
v_gene: TRBV29-1

CDR3aa: CSVEQGSGTEAFF
d_gene: .
abundance: .
v_gene: TRBV29-1

CDR3aa: CASSGGQGGGQETQYF
d_gene: TRBD1
abundance: .
v_gene: TRBV27

CDR3aa: CASSVAGNSYNEQFF
d_gene: .
abundance: .
v_gene: TRBV9

CDR3aa: CASSLYRDRANEQFF
d_gene: TRBD1
abundance: .
v_gene: TRBV2

CDR3aa: CASRDRFKETQYF
d_gene: TRBD1
abundance: .
v_gene: TRBV7-9

CDR3aa: CAWSLGGGNSPLHF
d_gene: .
abundance: .
v_gene: TRBV30

CDR3aa: CASSYGTLDTQYF
d_gene: .
abundance: .
v_gene: TRBV7-7

CDR3aa: CASSLGRGVTGELFF
d_gene: .
abundance: .
v_gene: TRBV5-6

CDR3aa: CASSLQGGFYGYTF
d_gene: TRBD1
abundance: .
v_gene: TRBV7-3

CDR3aa: CASSPTGNEKLFF
d_gene: .
abundance: .
v_gene: TRBV5-6

CDR3aa: CASRASFSDTQYF
d_gene: .
abundance: once
v_gene: TRBV6-5

CDR3aa: CASSLGLAGYEQFF
d_gene: TRBD2
abundance: .
v_gene: TRBV4-2

CDR3aa: CASSPGQERLNTEAFF
d_gene: TRBD1
abundance: .
v_gene: TRBV27

CDR3aa: CASSFAENTEAFF
d_gene: .
abundance: .
v_gene: TRBV28

CDR3aa: CASSLGATYNSPLHF
d_gene: .
abundance: .
v_gene: TRBV5-4